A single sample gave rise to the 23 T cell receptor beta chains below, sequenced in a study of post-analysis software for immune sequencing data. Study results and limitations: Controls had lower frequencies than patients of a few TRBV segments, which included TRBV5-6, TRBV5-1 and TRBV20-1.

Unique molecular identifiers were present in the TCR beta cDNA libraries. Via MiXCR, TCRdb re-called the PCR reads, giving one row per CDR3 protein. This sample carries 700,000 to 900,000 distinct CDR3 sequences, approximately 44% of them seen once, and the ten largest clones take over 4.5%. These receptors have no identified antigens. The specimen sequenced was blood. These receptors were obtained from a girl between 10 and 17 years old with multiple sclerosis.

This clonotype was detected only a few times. DNA of the CDR3: TGTGCCAGCAGCTTAGTTTTGTCGACTAGCGGGAGCTACGAGCAGTACTTC. Translating it yields CASSLVLSTSGSYEQYF. This sequence joins TRBV11-3 and TRBJ2-7; 12 nucleotides match TRBD2. The junction had 7 bases not matched to a gene; V was cut back by 1 base and J by 3 bases. Germline lookup yields CDR1 SGHNT and CDR2 YENEEA. The CDR3 is made up of 17 amino acids.

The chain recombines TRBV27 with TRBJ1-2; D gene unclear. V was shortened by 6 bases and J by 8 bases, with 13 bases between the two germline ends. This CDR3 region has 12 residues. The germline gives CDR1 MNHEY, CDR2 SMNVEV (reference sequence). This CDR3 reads CASRGSSAGYTF. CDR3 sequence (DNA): TGTGCCAGCAGGGGAAGCTCGGCGGGCTACACCTTC.

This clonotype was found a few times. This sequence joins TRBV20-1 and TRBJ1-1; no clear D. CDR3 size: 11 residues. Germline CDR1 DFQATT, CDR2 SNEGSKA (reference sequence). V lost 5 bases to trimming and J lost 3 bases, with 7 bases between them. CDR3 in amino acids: CSARTYTEAFF. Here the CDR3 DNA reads TGCAGTGCTCGCACCTACACTGAAGCTTTCTTT.

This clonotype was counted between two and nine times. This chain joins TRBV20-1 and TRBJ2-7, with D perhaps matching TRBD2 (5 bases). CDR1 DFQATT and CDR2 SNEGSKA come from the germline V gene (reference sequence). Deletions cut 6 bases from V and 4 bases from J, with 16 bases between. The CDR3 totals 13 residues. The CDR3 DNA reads TGCAGTGCCCGCCGGGCTAGCCGGTACGAGCAGTACTTC. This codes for CSARRASRYEQYF.

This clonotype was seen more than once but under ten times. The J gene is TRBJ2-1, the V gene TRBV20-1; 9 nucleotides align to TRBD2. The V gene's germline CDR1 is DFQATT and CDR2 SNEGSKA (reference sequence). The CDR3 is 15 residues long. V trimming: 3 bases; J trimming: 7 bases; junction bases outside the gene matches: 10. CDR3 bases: TGCAGTGCTAGTACGTCTAGCGGGGTATGGAATGAGCAGTTCTTC. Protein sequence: CSASTSSGVWNEQFF.

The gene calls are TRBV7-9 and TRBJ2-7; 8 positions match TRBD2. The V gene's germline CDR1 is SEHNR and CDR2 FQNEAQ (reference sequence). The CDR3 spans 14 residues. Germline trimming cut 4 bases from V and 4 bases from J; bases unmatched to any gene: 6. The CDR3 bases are TGTGCCAGCAGCTCACGTAGCGGGAAGTACGAGCAGTACTTC. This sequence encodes CASSSRSGKYEQYF. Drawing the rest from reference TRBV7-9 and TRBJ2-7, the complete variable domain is DTGVSQNPRHKITKRGQNVTFRCDPISEHNRLYWYRQTLGQGPEFLTYFQNEAQLEKSRLLSDRFSAERPKGSFSTLEIQRTEQGDSAMYLCASSSRSGKYEQYFGPGTRLTVT.

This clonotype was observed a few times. The CDR3 spells CAWRALAGGITYEQYF. CDR3 sequence (DNA): TGTGCCTGGAGGGCCCTAGCGGGAGGGATAACCTACGAGCAGTACTTC. The gene calls are TRBV30 and TRBJ2-7; 12 nucleotides line up with TRBD2. This CDR3 has 16 amino acids. Trimming cost V 3 bases and J 2 bases; bases outside gene matches: 8. Germline loops: CDR1 GTSNPN, CDR2 SVGIG (reference sequence).

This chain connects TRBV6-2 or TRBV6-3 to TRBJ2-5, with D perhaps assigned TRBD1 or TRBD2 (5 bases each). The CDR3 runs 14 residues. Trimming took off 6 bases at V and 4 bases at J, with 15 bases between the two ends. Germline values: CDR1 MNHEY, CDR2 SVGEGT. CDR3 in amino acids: CASRPTGTGETQYF. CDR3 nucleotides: TGTGCCAGCAGACCCACTGGGACGGGAGAGACCCAGTACTTC.

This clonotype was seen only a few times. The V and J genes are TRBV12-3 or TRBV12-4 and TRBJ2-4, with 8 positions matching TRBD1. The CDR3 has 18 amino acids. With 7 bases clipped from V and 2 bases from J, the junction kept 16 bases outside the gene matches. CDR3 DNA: TGTGCCAGCAATCCCGGGACAGGAACTTTCCTATCCAAAAACATTCAGTACTTC. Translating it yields CASNPGTGTFLSKNIQYF.

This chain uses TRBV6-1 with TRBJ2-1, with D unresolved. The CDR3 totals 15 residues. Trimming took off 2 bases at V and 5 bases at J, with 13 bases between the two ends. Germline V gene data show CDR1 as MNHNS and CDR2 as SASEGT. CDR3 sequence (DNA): TGTGCCAGCAGTGAATTGGTTTGGGCGAACAATGAGCAGTTCTTC. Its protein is CASSELVWANNEQFF.

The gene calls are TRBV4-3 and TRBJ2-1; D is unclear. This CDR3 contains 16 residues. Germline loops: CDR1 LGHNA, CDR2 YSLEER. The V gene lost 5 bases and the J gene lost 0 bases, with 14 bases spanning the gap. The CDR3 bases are TGCGCCAGCAGCGGAAGTAGTTGGAGCTCCTACAATGAGCAGTTCTTC. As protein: CASSGSSWSSYNEQFF.

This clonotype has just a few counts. The CDR3, as DNA: TGTGCCAGCAGTTATCCGTCCAATGAGCAGTTCTTC. This sequence encodes CASSYPSNEQFF. The chain links TRBV6-2 or TRBV6-3 to TRBJ2-1, with D unclear. Germline V gene lookup returns CDR1 MNHEY and CDR2 SVGEGT. This CDR3 comprises 12 residues. Between the trimmed V and J ends, which lost 3 bases and 6 bases, there was a span of 6 bases.

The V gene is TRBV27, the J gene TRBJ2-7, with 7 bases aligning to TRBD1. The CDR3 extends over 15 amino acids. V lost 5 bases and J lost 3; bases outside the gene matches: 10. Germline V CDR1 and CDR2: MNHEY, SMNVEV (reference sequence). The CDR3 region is CASSMKTGTVYEQYF. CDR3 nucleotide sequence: TGTGCCAGCAGTATGAAGACAGGGACCGTCTACGAGCAGTACTTC.

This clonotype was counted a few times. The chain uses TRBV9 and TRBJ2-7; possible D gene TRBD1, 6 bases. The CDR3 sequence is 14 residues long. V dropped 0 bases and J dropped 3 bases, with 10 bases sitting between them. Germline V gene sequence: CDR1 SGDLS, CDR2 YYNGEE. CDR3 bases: TGTGCCAGCAGCGTAGAGGGGGACGGCTACGAGCAGTACTTC. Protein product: CASSVEGDGYEQYF.

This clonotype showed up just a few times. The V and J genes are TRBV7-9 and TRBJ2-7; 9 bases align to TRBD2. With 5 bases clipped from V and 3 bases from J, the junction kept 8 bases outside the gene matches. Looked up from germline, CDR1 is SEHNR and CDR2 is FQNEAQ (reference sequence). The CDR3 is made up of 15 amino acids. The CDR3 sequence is CASSQTGLAVYEQYF. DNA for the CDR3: TGTGCCAGCAGCCAAACGGGACTAGCTGTCTACGAGCAGTACTTC.

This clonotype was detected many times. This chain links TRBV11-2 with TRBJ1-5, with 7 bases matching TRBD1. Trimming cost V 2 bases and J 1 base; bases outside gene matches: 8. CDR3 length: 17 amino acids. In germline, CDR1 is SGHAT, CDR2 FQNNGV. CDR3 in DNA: TGTGCCAGCAGCTTACCCGACAGGGCGGGAAGCAATCAGCCCCAGCATTTT. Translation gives CASSLPDRAGSNQPQHF. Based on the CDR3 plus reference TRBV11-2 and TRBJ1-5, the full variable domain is EAGVAQSPRYKIIEKRQSVAFWCNPISGHATLYWYQQILGQGPKLLIQFQNNGVVDDSQLPKDRFSAERLKGVDSTLKIQPAKLEDSAVYLCASSLPDRAGSNQPQHFGDGTRLSIL.

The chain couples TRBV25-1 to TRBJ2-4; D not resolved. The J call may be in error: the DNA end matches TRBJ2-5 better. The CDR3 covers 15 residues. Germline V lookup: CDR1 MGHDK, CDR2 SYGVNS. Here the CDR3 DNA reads TGTGCCAGCAGTGAATATGGGCAGATCCAAGAGACCCAGTACTTC. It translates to CASSEYGQIQETQYF.

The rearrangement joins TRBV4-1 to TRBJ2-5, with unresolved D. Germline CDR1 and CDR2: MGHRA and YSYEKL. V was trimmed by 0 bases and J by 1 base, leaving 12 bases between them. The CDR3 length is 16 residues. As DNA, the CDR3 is TGCGCCAGCAGCCAAGAATCCAGTCCCCTCCAAGAGACCCAGTACTTC. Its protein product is CASSQESSPLQETQYF.

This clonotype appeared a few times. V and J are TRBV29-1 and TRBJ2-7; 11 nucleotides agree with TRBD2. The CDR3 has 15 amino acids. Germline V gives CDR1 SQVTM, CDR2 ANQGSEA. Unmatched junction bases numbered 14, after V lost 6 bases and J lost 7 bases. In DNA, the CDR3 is TGCAGCGTGGTGGGACTAGCGGCAAGCCGGGGTGAGCAGTACTTC. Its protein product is CSVVGLAASRGEQYF.

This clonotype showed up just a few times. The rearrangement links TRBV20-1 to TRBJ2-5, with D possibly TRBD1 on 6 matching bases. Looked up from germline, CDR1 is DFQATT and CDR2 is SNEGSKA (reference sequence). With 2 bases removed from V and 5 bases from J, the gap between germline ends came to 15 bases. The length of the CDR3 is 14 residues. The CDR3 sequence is CSARTDRLEETQYF. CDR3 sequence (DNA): TGCAGTGCTAGAACTGACAGGCTCGAGGAGACCCAGTACTTC.

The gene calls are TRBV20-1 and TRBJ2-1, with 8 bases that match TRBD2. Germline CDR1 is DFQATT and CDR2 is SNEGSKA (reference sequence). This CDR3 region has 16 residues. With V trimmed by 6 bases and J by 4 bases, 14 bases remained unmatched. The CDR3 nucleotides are TGCAGTGCCCTCGGTGGGGGACTAGACAAATACAATGAGCAGTTCTTC. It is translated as CSALGGGLDKYNEQFF.

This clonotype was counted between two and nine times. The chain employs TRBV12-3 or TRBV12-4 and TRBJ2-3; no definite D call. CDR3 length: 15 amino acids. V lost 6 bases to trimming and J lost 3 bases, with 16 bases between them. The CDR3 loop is CASRPGVAQTDTQYF. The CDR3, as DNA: TGTGCCAGCAGGCCTGGGGTAGCTCAAACAGATACGCAGTATTTT.

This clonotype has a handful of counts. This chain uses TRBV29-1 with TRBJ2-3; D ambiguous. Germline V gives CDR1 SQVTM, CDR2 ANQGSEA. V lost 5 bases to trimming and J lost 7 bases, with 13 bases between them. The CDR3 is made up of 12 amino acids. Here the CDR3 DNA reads TGCAGCGTTACTGATGGAGATCATACGCAGTATTTT. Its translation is CSVTDGDHTQYF.